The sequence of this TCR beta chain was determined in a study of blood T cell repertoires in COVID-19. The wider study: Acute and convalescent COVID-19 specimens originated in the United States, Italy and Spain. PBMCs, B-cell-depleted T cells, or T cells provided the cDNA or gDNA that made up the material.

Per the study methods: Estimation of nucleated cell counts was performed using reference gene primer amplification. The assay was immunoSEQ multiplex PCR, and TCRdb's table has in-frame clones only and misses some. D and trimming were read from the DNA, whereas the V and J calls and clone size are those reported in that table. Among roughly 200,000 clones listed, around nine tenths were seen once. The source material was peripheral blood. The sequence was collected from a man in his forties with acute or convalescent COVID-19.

The DNA of the CDR3 is TGTGCCAGCAGTGAGGAGGGGTATGAAGCTTTCTTT. It translates to CASSEEGYEAFF. The J gene is TRBJ1-1, the V gene TRBV2; D may be TRBD1 (5 bases). In germline, CDR1 is SNHLY, CDR2 FYNNEI. Trimming took 3 bases from V and 7 from J, leaving 9 bases between them. The CDR3 length is 12 residues. The whole variable domain, filled in from reference TRBV2 and TRBJ1-1, reads EPEVTQTPSHQVTQMGQEVILRCVPISNHLYFYWYRQILGQKVEFLVSFYNNEISEKSEIFDDQFSVERPDGSNFTLKIRSTKLEDSAMYFCASSEEGYEAFFGQGTRLTVV.